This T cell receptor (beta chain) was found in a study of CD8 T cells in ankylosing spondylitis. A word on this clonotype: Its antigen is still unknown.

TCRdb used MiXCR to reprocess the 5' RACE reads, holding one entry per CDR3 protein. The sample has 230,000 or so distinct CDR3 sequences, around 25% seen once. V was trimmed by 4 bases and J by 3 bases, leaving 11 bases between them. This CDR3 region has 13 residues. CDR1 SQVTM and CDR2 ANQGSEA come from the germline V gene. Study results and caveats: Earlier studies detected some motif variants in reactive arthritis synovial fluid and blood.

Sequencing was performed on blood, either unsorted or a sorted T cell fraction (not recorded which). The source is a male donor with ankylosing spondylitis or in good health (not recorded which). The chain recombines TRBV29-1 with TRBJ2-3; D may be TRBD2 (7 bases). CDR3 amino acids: CSVGGGPTDTQYF. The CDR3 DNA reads TGCAGCGTTGGCGGGGGCCCAACAGATACGCAGTATTTT.